This T cell receptor beta chain was identified in a study of T cell responses to AZD1222 COVID-19 vaccine. Sequencing was performed with immunoSEQ multiplex PCR; in TCRdb, only in-frame clones are kept and a portion is missing. The sample gives over 45,000 clones, roughly 90% of which show up once; 2% is in the top ten. V gave up 1 base and J gave up 1 base, with 7 bases separating them. Germline CDR1 is WNHNN and CDR2 is SYGVQD (reference sequence). CDR3 length: 14 amino acids. The sample in question was peripheral blood, obtained on day 0 of AZD1222 vaccination. This receptor was obtained from an adult in good health. V usage is TRBV10-1 and J usage is TRBJ1-1; D call uncertain. The CDR3 bases are TGCGCCAGCAGTGAGTTCCCCGCGAACACTGAAGCTTTCTTT. This gives the protein CASSEFPANTEAFF.